One sample yielded the 17 T cell receptor beta chains listed below, sequenced in a study of cytomegalovirus exposure and HLA in healthy donors. PCR was performed using 60 Vbeta and 13 Jbeta primers. This table comes from immunoSEQ multiplex PCR, and its TCRdb copy is limited to in-frame clones, with some not included. The sample yields 100,000 to 150,000 clones, 74% seen once. The sample comprised PBMCs. Source of these receptors: a woman in her forties or fifties in good health and CMV-seropositive.

This clone occurred once. The V and J genes are TRBV7-8 and TRBJ1-2; D is unresolved. The germline CDR1 and CDR2 sequences are SGHVS and FQNEAQ. The V end lost 5 bases, the J end lost 4 bases, and 14 bases lay between the germline ends. The CDR3 sequence is 14 residues long. CDR3 sequence: CASSILQVGYGYTF. DNA for the CDR3: TGTGCCAGCAGCATCCTCCAGGTGGGCTATGGCTACACCTTC. The complete variable domain, with remaining parts taken from reference TRBV7-8 and TRBJ1-2, reads GAGVSQSPRYKVAKRGQDVALRCDPISGHVSLFWYQQALGQGPEFLTYFQNEAQLDKSGLPSDRFFAERPEGSVSTLKIQRTQQEDSAVYLCASSILQVGYGYTFGSGTRLTVV.

The rearrangement uses TRBV5-1 and TRBJ2-3; the match to TRBD2 covers 10 bases. Trimming removed 5 bases from V and 1 base from J; junction bases left unmatched: 1. The CDR3 runs 14 residues. Germline CDR1 SGHRS, CDR2 YFSETQ. The CDR3 sequence: CASRGTSGTDTQYF. Written as DNA, the CDR3 is TGCGCCAGCAGAGGGACTAGCGGCACAGATACGCAGTATTTT.

This clone has only a few counts. The chain joins TRBV30 to TRBJ1-6; 7 positions match TRBD1. From germline, CDR1 is GTSNPN and CDR2 SVGIG (reference sequence). The CDR3 consists of 17 residues. After removal of 2 bases from V and 2 bases from J, the junction contained 9 bases not matched to a gene. The DNA of the CDR3 is TGTGCCTGGAGTATAAACAGGGGTACTCCCTATAATTCACCCCTCCACTTT. It yields the protein CAWSINRGTPYNSPLHF.

Comments on this clone: Other DNA sequences within the sample encode an identical CDR3. The V call is TRBV6-6, the J call TRBJ1-1; 7 bases align to TRBD1. With V trimmed by 6 bases and J by 3 bases, 4 bases remained unmatched. Germline V gene lookup returns CDR1 MNHNY and CDR2 SVGAGI (reference sequence). This CDR3 region has 13 residues. CDR3 coding DNA: TGTGCCAGCAGCTACGACAGGGACACTGAAGCTTTCTTT. Residues: CASSYDRDTEAFF.

DNA for the CDR3: TGTGCCAGCAGTGCGTCAAGCGGGGGGCGATATGAGCAGTTCTTC. Translated: CASSASSGGRYEQFF. This chain links TRBV2 with TRBJ2-1; the match to TRBD2 covers 9 bases. The CDR3 has 15 residues. CDR1 is SNHLY, CDR2 FYNNEI, per germline. The ends lost 4 bases at V and 8 bases at J; junction bases unmatched: 9.

J is TRBJ2-7 and V is TRBV6-5; D is possibly TRBD2 (6 bases). Germline V lookup: CDR1 MNHEY, CDR2 SVGAGI. V gave up 1 base and J gave up 2 bases, with 9 bases separating them. The length of the CDR3 is 14 residues. CDR3 nucleotides: TGTGCCAGCAGTTACTACCCGGGGGCCTACGAGCAGTACTTC. As protein: CASSYYPGAYEQYF.

This clone was seen only once. This chain uses TRBV7-2 with TRBJ1-4; 11 positions match TRBD1. V lost 7 bases, J lost 7 bases, and 5 bases stayed unmatched. The CDR3 has 14 amino acids. Germline V CDR1 and CDR2: SGHTA, FQGNSA. DNA of the CDR3: TGTGCCAGCAACCTCGGGACAGGGGGTGAAAAACTGTTTTTT. Its translation: CASNLGTGGEKLFF.

The V gene is TRBV18, the J gene TRBJ1-2, with a possible D match to TRBD1 (5 bases). This CDR3 spans 13 amino acids. Germline V gene data show CDR1 as KGHSH and CDR2 as LQKENI. The V and J ends lost 2 bases and 8 bases respectively, with 12 bases between them. As DNA, the CDR3 is TGTGCCAGCTCACCAACAGGTAGTTGGGGCTACACCTTC. Protein sequence: CASSPTGSWGYTF. The full variable domain, completed using reference TRBV18 and TRBJ1-2, is NAGVMQNPRHLVRRRGQEARLRCSPMKGHSHVYWYRQLPEEGLKFMVYLQKENIIDESGMPKERFSAEFPKEGPSILRIQQVVRGDSAAYFCASSPTGSWGYTFGSGTRLTVV.

The chain recombines TRBV9 with TRBJ1-4; tentative D call: TRBD1 (5 bases). The CDR3 loop spans 14 amino acids. CDR1 is SGDLS and CDR2 is YYNGEE in the germline V gene. With 2 bases removed from V and 4 bases from J, the gap between germline ends came to 9 bases. This CDR3 is CASSVTGDNEKLFF. The CDR3 DNA reads as TGTGCCAGCAGCGTTACAGGAGATAATGAAAAACTGTTTTTT.

The V call is TRBV25-1, the J call TRBJ2-7, with D possibly being TRBD1 (5 bases). Germline CDR1 is MGHDK and CDR2 is SYGVNS. Trimming stripped 7 bases from V and 5 bases from J, with 9 bases between. The length of the CDR3 is 11 residues. The CDR3 DNA reads as TGTGCCAGCACCGTAGGGGACGAGCAGTACTTC. This sequence encodes CASTVGDEQYF.

J is TRBJ2-7 and V is TRBV12-5; perhaps TRBD2 as D (6 bases). Between the trimmed V and J ends, which lost 5 bases and 12 bases, there was a span of 14 bases. This CDR3 is 11 amino acids long. Per the germline V gene, CDR1 is LGHNT and CDR2 is FRNRAP. The CDR3 here is CASGRGEAGYF. The CDR3 nucleotides read TGTGCTAGTGGTCGCGGGGAGGCGGGGTACTTC.

This chain joins TRBV5-1 and TRBJ1-5; TRBD1 matches at 8 bases. The CDR3 extends over 13 amino acids. Unmatched junction bases numbered 4, after V lost 4 bases and J lost 7 bases. From germline, CDR1 is SGHRS and CDR2 YFSETQ. The CDR3 reads CASSLGQGQPQHF. CDR3 DNA sequence: TGCGCCAGCAGCCTCGGACAGGGCCAGCCCCAGCATTTT.

The rearrangement joins TRBV30 to TRBJ2-7; possibly TRBD2 for D (7 bases). V lost 1 base and J lost 5, with 18 bases in between. The CDR3 runs 15 residues. Germline V CDR1 and CDR2: GTSNPN, SVGIG (reference sequence). The CDR3 region has the DNA TGTGCCTGGAGTGCCGCGGGGGCACGCCTAAACGAGCAGTACTTC. This translates into CAWSAAGARLNEQYF.

The chain links TRBV6-5 to TRBJ2-3, with D unresolved. Trimming cost V 10 bases and J 1 base, with 18 bases left between them. Per the germline V gene, CDR1 is MNHEY and CDR2 is SVGAGI. The CDR3 totals 15 residues. CDR3 loop: CANPVSQHRTDTQYF. In DNA, the CDR3 is TGTGCCAACCCCGTTTCCCAACATCGCACAGATACGCAGTATTTT.

The V and J genes are TRBV5-4 and TRBJ1-6; maybe TRBD1 (6 bases). Germline V lookup: CDR1 SGHNT, CDR2 YYREEE (reference sequence). Trimming removed 2 bases at V and 9 bases at J, with 15 bases between. The CDR3 loop spans 15 amino acids. The CDR3 region has the DNA TGTGCCAGCAGCTTTCGTACAGGGATGGGTTCACCCCTCCACTTT. It is translated as CASSFRTGMGSPLHF. The full variable domain, completed using reference TRBV5-4 and TRBJ1-6, is ETGVTQSPTHLIKTRGQQVTLRCSSQSGHNTVSWYQQALGQGPQFIFQYYREEENGRGNFPPRFSGLQFPNYSSELNVNALELDDSALYLCASSFRTGMGSPLHFGNGTRLTVT.

The gene calls are TRBV7-2 and TRBJ1-2; 12 bases map to TRBD1. The CDR3 covers 16 residues. The V segment lost 3 bases and the J segment 7 bases; nucleotides outside the gene matches: 9. CDR1 and CDR2 from the germline V gene are SGHTA and FQGNSA. The CDR3 DNA reads TGTGCCAGCAGCTTCTTCGGGACAGGGGGCGCCGGTGGCTACACCTTC. Translated, it gives CASSFFGTGGAGGYTF.

V usage is TRBV6-1 and J usage is TRBJ2-1; D may be TRBD2 (6 bases). Trimming pared 0 bases from V and 12 bases from J, leaving 12 bases between. The CDR3 is 13 residues long. Germline values: CDR1 MNHNS, CDR2 SASEGT. The chain's CDR3 is CASSEARGDRQFF. The DNA of the CDR3 is TGTGCCAGCAGTGAAGCGCGGGGTGATCGGCAGTTCTTC.